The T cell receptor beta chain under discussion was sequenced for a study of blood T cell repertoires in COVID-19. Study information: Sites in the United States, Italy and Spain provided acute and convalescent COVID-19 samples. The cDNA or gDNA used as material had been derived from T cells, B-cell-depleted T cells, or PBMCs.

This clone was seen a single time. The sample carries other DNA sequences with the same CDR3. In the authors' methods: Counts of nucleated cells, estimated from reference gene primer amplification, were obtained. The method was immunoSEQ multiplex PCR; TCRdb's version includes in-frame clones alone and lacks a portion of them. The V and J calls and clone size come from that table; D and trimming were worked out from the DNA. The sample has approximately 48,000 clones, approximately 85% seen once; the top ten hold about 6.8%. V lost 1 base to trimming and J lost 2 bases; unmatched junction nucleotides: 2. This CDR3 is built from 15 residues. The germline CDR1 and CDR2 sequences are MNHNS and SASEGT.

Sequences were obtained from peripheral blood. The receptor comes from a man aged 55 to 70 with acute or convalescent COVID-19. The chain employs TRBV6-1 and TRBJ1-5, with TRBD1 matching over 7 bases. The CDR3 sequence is CASSEDRGRNQPQHF. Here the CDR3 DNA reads TGTGCCAGCAGTGAAGACAGGGGTCGCAATCAGCCCCAGCATTTT.